One sample yielded the 13 T cell receptor beta chains listed below, sequenced in a study of blood T cell repertoires in COVID-19. Sequencing was performed with immunoSEQ multiplex PCR; in TCRdb, only in-frame clones are kept and a portion is missing. The sample consists of 200,000 to 250,000 clones, 65% to 90% of them appearing once. Sequenced input: PBMCs or T cells enriched from blood (not recorded which). Receptors originate from a middle-aged woman with acute COVID-19.

This clone was observed a handful of times. The chain combines TRBV11-2 with TRBJ2-7; TRBD2 matches 10 bases. The germline V gene has CDR1 SGHAT and CDR2 FQNNGV. The V and J ends lost 4 bases and 7 bases, in that order; junction bases with no gene match: 10. The CDR3 consists of 15 residues. The CDR3 region has the DNA TGTGCCAGCAGCTCGAACCTAGCGGGAGTAAATGAGCAGTACTTC. It encodes CASSSNLAGVNEQYF. The full variable domain, with the rest looked up from reference TRBV11-2 and TRBJ2-7, is EAGVAQSPRYKIIEKRQSVAFWCNPISGHATLYWYQQILGQGPKLLIQFQNNGVVDDSQLPKDRFSAERLKGVDSTLKIQPAKLEDSAVYLCASSSNLAGVNEQYFGPGTRLTVT.

J is TRBJ2-3 and V is TRBV6-5, with TRBD1 matching over 7 bases. Germline CDR1 MNHEY, CDR2 SVGAGI. V dropped 6 bases and J dropped 2; count of bases not matched to a gene: 5. This CDR3 has 14 amino acids. CDR3 coding DNA: TGTGCCAGCAGAGAGGGACAGATCACAGATACGCAGTATTTT. Its protein is CASREGQITDTQYF.

The rearrangement links TRBV4-1 to TRBJ2-2; 7 bases align to TRBD1. V gave up 0 bases and J gave up 5 bases; unmatched junction bases: 12. CDR3 size: 18 residues. Germline lookup yields CDR1 MGHRA and CDR2 YSYEKL. This CDR3 is CASSQDPARDSRTGELFF. In DNA form, the CDR3 reads TGCGCCAGCAGCCAAGATCCCGCACGGGACAGTCGAACCGGGGAGCTGTTTTTT.

The V gene is TRBV7-8, the J gene TRBJ2-3; possibly TRBD2 for D (5 bases). Trimming stripped 1 base from V and 7 bases from J, with 9 bases between. The CDR3 sequence is 13 residues long. CDR1 is SGHVS and CDR2 is FQNEAQ in the germline V gene. The CDR3 bases are TGTGCCAGCAGCTTAGATCCGGGATATACGCAGTATTTT. Translated: CASSLDPGYTQYF.

CDR3 amino acids: CASSAGLAGKYEQYF. CDR3 sequence (DNA): TGTGCCAGCAGCGCCGGACTAGCGGGAAAGTACGAGCAGTACTTC. The chain recombines TRBV7-2 with TRBJ2-7, with 12 bases that match TRBD2. This CDR3 region has 15 residues. Trimming took 5 bases from V and 4 from J; bases not matched to a gene: 6. Germline lookup yields CDR1 SGHTA and CDR2 FQGNSA. Drawing the rest from reference TRBV7-2 and TRBJ2-7, the complete variable domain is GAGVSQSPSNKVTEKGKDVELRCDPISGHTALYWYRQSLGQGLEFLIYFQGNSAPDKSGLPSDRFSAERTGGSVSTLTIQRTQQEDSAVYLCASSAGLAGKYEQYFGPGTRLTVT.

The chain is built from TRBV7-8 and TRBJ2-1; TRBD2 agrees at 10 bases. Germline loops: CDR1 SGHVS, CDR2 FQNEAQ. With V trimmed by 5 bases and J by 8 bases, 9 bases remained unmatched. The CDR3 length is 15 residues. CDR3 in amino acids: CASSPRPSGRDEQFF. CDR3 DNA: TGTGCCAGCAGCCCCCGGCCTAGCGGGAGAGATGAGCAGTTCTTC.

The gene calls are TRBV28 and TRBJ1-4; 8 bases fit TRBD1. J gave up 6 bases and V 4 bases, and 10 bases lay outside the gene matches. The CDR3 loop spans 16 amino acids. The germline V gene encodes CDR1 MDHEN and CDR2 SYDVKM. The DNA of the CDR3 is TGTGCCAGCAGTTCAGCAAAGGAGACAGGGGATGAAAAACTGTTTTTT. Protein: CASSSAKETGDEKLFF.

A single count supports this clone. At the DNA level, this CDR3 is encoded by other sequences in the same sample as well. The rearrangement links TRBV27 to TRBJ1-5; maybe TRBD1 (5 bases). The CDR3 is made up of 15 amino acids. Trimming removed 2 bases at V and 2 bases at J, with 10 bases between. Per germline, CDR1 MNHEY and CDR2 SMNVEV (reference sequence). The CDR3 nucleotides read TGTGCCAGCAGTTTAAGAGAAGGGGGCAATCAGCCCCAGCATTTT. As protein: CASSLREGGNQPQHF.

The V gene is TRBV7-2, the J gene TRBJ2-5; D is uncertain. Germline V gene sequence: CDR1 SGHTA, CDR2 FQGNSA. V was trimmed by 5 bases and J by 1 base, leaving 8 bases between them. This CDR3 comprises 13 residues. CDR3 coding DNA: TGTGCCAGCAGCGTCGCGTCCCAAGAGACCCAGTACTTC. Protein sequence: CASSVASQETQYF.

The chain combines TRBV24-1 with TRBJ2-7, with TRBD2 identical over 8 bases. Germline V gene data show CDR1 as KGHDR and CDR2 as SFDVKD. V gave up 4 bases and J gave up 3 bases; unmatched junction bases: 4. The CDR3 contains 14 residues. The CDR3 sequence is CATSDPSGRYEQYF. The CDR3, as DNA: TGTGCCACCAGTGACCCTAGCGGGCGCTACGAGCAGTACTTC.

The chain uses TRBV5-1 and TRBJ2-3, with 12 nucleotides matching TRBD2. V lost 4 bases and J lost 1; bases outside the gene matches: 7. From germline, CDR1 is SGHRS and CDR2 YFSETQ. This CDR3 has 17 amino acids. CDR3 in DNA: TGCGCCAGCAGCGCCCGACTAGCGGGAGATGGCACAGATACGCAGTATTTT. This encodes CASSARLAGDGTDTQYF.

The V and J genes are TRBV11-3 and TRBJ2-7; D may be TRBD2 (6 bases). CDR3 length: 14 residues. Germline lookup yields CDR1 SGHNT and CDR2 YENEEA. V gave up 0 bases and J gave up 5 bases, with 11 bases separating them. DNA of the CDR3: TGTGCCAGCAGCTTAGAGGCGGGACTGAACGAGCAGTACTTC. This encodes CASSLEAGLNEQYF.

The chain links TRBV3-1 (or the pseudogene TRBV3-2) to TRBJ2-7; 13 bases fit TRBD2. Trimming at V came to 3 bases and at J to 4 bases, leaving 6 bases not matched to a gene. This CDR3 comprises 16 residues. Germline V lookup: CDR1 LGHDT, CDR2 YNNKEL (reference sequence). In DNA, the CDR3 is TGTGCCAGCAGCCAGCGGACTAGCGGGAGAATGTACGAGCAGTACTTC. Amino acids: CASSQRTSGRMYEQYF.